Listed below are T cell receptor beta chains from one sample, sequenced in a study of CD8 T cells in ankylosing spondylitis. A single record per CDR3 protein comes from TCRdb applying MiXCR to the 5' RACE reads. The repertoire has 210,000 or so distinct CDR3 sequences, around 8% of them found once; the top ten carry 4.8%. The sequencing sample was made of blood, either unsorted or a sorted T cell fraction (not recorded which). The receptors were gathered from a female donor with ankylosing spondylitis or in good health (not recorded which). Both conserved end residues are part of each CDR3. A D gene is named only where the DNA matches it firmly. Part of the rows lack a size; the others show once, few, many or a class for expanded clones.

clone size | D gene | J gene | V gene | CDR3 DNA | CDR3 protein
many | TRBD2 | TRBJ2-3 | TRBV7-9 | TGTGCCAGCAGCTTAGCAGCGGGAGGGCCTTCTACGCAGTATTTT | CASSLAAGGPSTQYF
few | TRBD2 | TRBJ2-1 | TRBV7-3 | TGTGCCAGCAGTTCCGGGACTAGGAGCGTCCATGAGCAGTTCTTC | CASSSGTRSVHEQFF
many | . | TRBJ2-7 | TRBV20-1 | TGCAGTGCTAGAGATATGAGGGACGGAACTTACGAGCAGTACTTC | CSARDMRDGTYEQYF
many | TRBD1 | TRBJ1-2 | TRBV5-5 | TGTGCCAGCAGCTCGACCGGGACAGGGGATGGCTACACCTTC | CASSSTGTGDGYTF
many | TRBD1 | TRBJ1-1 | TRBV12-5 | TGTGCTAGTGGGCGCCCGACAGGGGTTGGCACTGAAGCTTTCTTT | CASGRPTGVGTEAFF
many | . | TRBJ2-1 | TRBV20-1 | TGCAGTGCTAGAGGTCCCGGGGCTGAGCAGTTCTTC | CSARGPGAEQFF
many | . | TRBJ2-3 | TRBV7-8 | TGTGCCAGCAGTCTCCCGGACACTGGCACAGATACGCAGTATTTT | CASSLPDTGTDTQYF
many | . | TRBJ1-5 | TRBV29-1 | TGCAGCGTTGCTGTTGGGGGTGGCAATCAGCCCCAGCATTTT | CSVAVGGGNQPQHF
few | TRBD1 | TRBJ2-4 | TRBV19 | TGTGCCAGTAGTGATCGACAGGGCTTGGCCGCCAAAAACATTCAGTACTTC | CASSDRQGLAAKNIQYF
many | . | TRBJ1-2 | TRBV6-1 | TGTGCCAGCGGGGCAGGGGAAGCCTCTGGCTACACCTTC | CASGAGEASGYTF
many | TRBD1 | TRBJ2-5 | TRBV20-1 | TGCAGTGCTATCCTGACAGGGACAGAGACCCAGTACTTC | CSAILTGTETQYF
. | . | TRBJ1-5 | TRBV2 | TGTGCCAGCACGGGGAACGGGTATAGCAATCAGCCCCAGCATTTT | CASTGNGYSNQPQHF
many | . | TRBJ1-1 | TRBV12-3/TRBV12-4 | TGTGCCAGCAGTTTGGGGCTTGAAGCTTTCTTT | CASSLGLEAFF
many | . | TRBJ2-5 | TRBV4-3 | TGCGCCAGCAGCCAAGAAGGGGGCGGGGGAGAGACCCAGTACTTC | CASSQEGGGGETQYF
many | . | TRBJ2-2 | TRBV3-1 | TGTGCCAGCAGCCAAGATGGGTTAACCGGGGAGCTGTTTTTT | CASSQDGLTGELFF
many | . | TRBJ2-6 | TRBV7-9 | TGTGCCAGCAGCTTAATGGGGACGGGGGCCAACGTCCTGACTTTC | CASSLMGTGANVLTF
. | . | TRBJ2-5 | TRBV20-1 | TGCAGTGCCAATCCCCTACGGGAGCAGGAGACCCAGTACTTC | CSANPLREQETQYF
many | . | TRBJ2-1 | TRBV29-1 | TGCAGCGTTGACGGTTCTCTAGGGAACAATGAGCAGTTCTTC | CSVDGSLGNNEQFF
many | . | TRBJ1-1 | TRBV12-3/TRBV12-4 | TGTGCCAGCAGCTTAGGCCCCCGCAGGAACTTT | CASSLGPRRNF
many | TRBD2 | TRBJ2-7 | TRBV12-3/TRBV12-4 | TGTGCCAGCAGTTTAGCGGGAGGGCCGAATCCCTACGAGCAGTACTTC | CASSLAGGPNPYEQYF
many | . | TRBJ2-2 | TRBV9 | TGTGCCAGCAGCGTAGGGTCTTACACCGGGGAGCTGTTTTTT | CASSVGSYTGELFF
many | TRBD2 | TRBJ2-3 | TRBV4-1 | TGCGCCAGCAGCCGGGGAAGTGGAGCGGGAGTTGGCACAGATACGCAGTATTTT | CASSRGSGAGVGTDTQYF
few | . | TRBJ2-1 | TRBV5-1 | TGCGCCAGCAGCTCTGGATTACAGAACTACAATGAGCAGTTCTTC | CASSSGLQNYNEQFF
many | . | TRBJ2-1 | TRBV27 | TGTGCCAGCAGAGGGGGTTACTACAATGAGCAGTTCTTC | CASRGGYYNEQFF
few | TRBD2 | TRBJ2-7 | TRBV20-1 | TGCAGTGCTAGAGATCTTCCTAGCGGGAGTCTGGAGCAGTACTTC | CSARDLPSGSLEQYF
many | . | TRBJ1-5 | TRBV20-1 | TGCAGTGCTCCTCGGGACGGAGAAAATCAGCCCCAGCATTTT | CSAPRDGENQPQHF
many | . | TRBJ2-1 | TRBV7-2 | TGTGCCAGCAGCACCTTAGTTGAGCAGTTCTTC | CASSTLVEQFF
many | TRBD2 | TRBJ2-2 | TRBV20-1 | TGCAGTGCTCAGGAGGGGCGGGGGATCGGGGAGCTGTTTTTT | CSAQEGRGIGELFF
many | TRBD1 | TRBJ2-1 | TRBV5-5 | TGTGCCAGCAGCTCACGGAGCCCGGGACAGTCCTACAATGAGCAGTTCTTC | CASSSRSPGQSYNEQFF
many | TRBD1 | TRBJ2-7 | TRBV2 | TGTGCCAGCAGGGGGGACAGGCTTAGCGAGCAGTACTTC | CASRGDRLSEQYF
many | . | TRBJ2-1 | TRBV7-3 | TGTGCCAGCAGCTATAGTGCATACAATGAGCAGTTCTTC | CASSYSAYNEQFF
many | TRBD1 | TRBJ1-1 | TRBV20-1 | TGCAGTGCACCATCCGGGACAGGGGGACTCGGGGCTTTCTTT | CSAPSGTGGLGAFF
many | . | TRBJ1-2 | TRBV6-5 | TGTGCCAGCAGTTACGCCGGGAGGGGAGCCTATGGCTACACCTTC | CASSYAGRGAYGYTF
many | TRBD2 | TRBJ2-1 | TRBV20-1 | TGCAGTGCTAGAGATTTACTAGCGGGAAACAATGAGCAGTTCTTC | CSARDLLAGNNEQFF
many | . | TRBJ2-5 | TRBV10-3 | TGTGCCTCCCAAGGACAGGGAGGGTACCAAGAGACCCAGTACTTC | CASQGQGGYQETQYF
. | . | TRBJ2-1 | TRBV30 | TGTGCCTGGTGCGTGGACAATGAGCAGTTCTTC | CAWCVDNEQFF
. | TRBD1 | TRBJ2-7 | TRBV6-2/TRBV6-3 | TGTGCCAGCACTCTACCGGGACAGGGCCCCTACGAGCAGTACTTC | CASTLPGQGPYEQYF
many | TRBD2 | TRBJ2-1 | TRBV20-1 | TGCAGTGTTATAGCGGGAATTAATGAGCAGTTCTTC | CSVIAGINEQFF
many | . | TRBJ2-1 | TRBV6-2/TRBV6-3 | TGTGCCAGCAGCTGGAGGCGGAACAATGAGCAGTTCTTC | CASSWRRNNEQFF
many | TRBD1 | TRBJ1-1 | TRBV29-1 | TGCAGCGTTGAGCCGGACAGGGCCACTGAAGCTTTCTTT | CSVEPDRATEAFF
many | TRBD2 | TRBJ2-2 | TRBV4-1 | TGCGCCAGCAGCCAAGAGCATGGGACTAGCGGGAGACGGGGATCCACCGGGGAGCTGTTTTTT | CASSQEHGTSGRRGSTGELFF
. | TRBD1 | TRBJ2-1 | TRBV5-1 | TGCGCCAGCGGCGGGACAGGGGGCGAAAATGAGCAGTTCTTC | CASGGTGGENEQFF
many | . | TRBJ2-1 | TRBV28 | TGTGCCAGCAGCATAATACAGGTGAATGAGCAGTTCTTC | CASSIIQVNEQFF
many | . | TRBJ2-1 | TRBV29-1 | TGCAGCGTTGCTCGCGTGGGGTCCAATGAGCAGTTCTTC | CSVARVGSNEQFF
many | . | TRBJ2-3 | TRBV5-1 | TGCGCCAGCAGCTTCGGACTTCCCGATTGGGCTTCTAGCACAGATACGCAGTATTTT | CASSFGLPDWASSTDTQYF
many | . | TRBJ2-7 | TRBV12-3/TRBV12-4 | TGTGCCAGCAGCCGTACGCACAGAGGCGAGCAGTACTTC | CASSRTHRGEQYF